This T cell receptor beta chain appears in the sequencing data of a study of spatial heterogeneity in lung cancer. General observations from the study: Tracking of tumor mutation counts was seen in expanded intratumoral alpha and beta TCR counts. Ubiquitous nonsynonymous mutations were tracked by counts of ubiquitous expanded TCRs, and regional ones by counts of regional expanded TCRs.

Via MiXCR, TCRdb re-called the 5' RACE reads, giving one row per CDR3 protein. The table shows over 10,000 distinct CDR3 sequences, with less than 6.5% occurring only once. The CDR3 totals 14 residues. Germline V gene data show CDR1 as KGHDR and CDR2 as SFDVKD. V lost 8 bases, J lost 0 bases, and 10 bases lay in between. A word on this clonotype: Its antigen is unknown.

Time point of the sample: sample taken at primary tumor resection. The sequence was obtained from a female donor with early-stage non-small cell lung cancer. The V and J genes are TRBV24-1 and TRBJ1-3; no clear D. Source: lung tumor tissue, taken at surgery. As DNA, the CDR3 is TGTGCCACCACGGCAGCTCTCTCTGGAAACACCATATATTTT. Translated, it gives CATTAALSGNTIYF.